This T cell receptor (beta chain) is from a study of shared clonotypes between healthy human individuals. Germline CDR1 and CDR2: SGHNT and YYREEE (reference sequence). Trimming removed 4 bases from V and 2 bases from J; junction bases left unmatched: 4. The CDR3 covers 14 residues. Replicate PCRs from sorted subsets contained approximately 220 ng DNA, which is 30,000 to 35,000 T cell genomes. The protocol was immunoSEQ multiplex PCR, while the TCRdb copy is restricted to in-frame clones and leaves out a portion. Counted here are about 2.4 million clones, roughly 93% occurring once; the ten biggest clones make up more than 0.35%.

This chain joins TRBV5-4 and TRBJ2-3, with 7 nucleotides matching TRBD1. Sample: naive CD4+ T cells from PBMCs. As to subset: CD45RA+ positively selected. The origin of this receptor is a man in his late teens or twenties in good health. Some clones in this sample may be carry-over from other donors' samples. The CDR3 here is CASSPGTATDTQYF. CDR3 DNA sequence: TGTGCCAGCAGCCCTGGGACAGCCACAGATACGCAGTATTTT.